Listed below are T cell receptor beta chains from one sample, sequenced in a study of blood T cell repertoires in COVID-19. The assay was immunoSEQ multiplex PCR, and TCRdb's table has in-frame clones only and misses some. The sample shows just over 70,000 clones, 70% to 75% of them seen only once. Material: peripheral blood. The receptors were sampled from a woman between 65 and 79 years old with acute or convalescent COVID-19. Both conserved end residues are part of each CDR3. The order of the fields is CDR3 protein, CDR3 DNA, J gene, CDR3 length, D gene, V gene, clone size. The D gene is left open where the match is weak. Part of the rows lack a size; the others show once, few, many or a class for expanded clones.

CASSLDRGSYNEQFF,TGTGCCAGCAGCCTCGACAGGGGTTCTTACAATGAGCAGTTCTTC,TRBJ2-1,15,TRBD1,TRBV3-1/TRBV3-2,NA
CATAYGLGTDTQYF,TGTGCCACAGCGTACGGTTTAGGCACAGATACGCAGTATTTT,TRBJ2-3,14,NA,TRBV6-6,NA
CASSRGVDRAYEQYF,TGTGCCAGCAGCCGGGGGGTCGACAGGGCCTACGAGCAGTACTTC,TRBJ2-7,15,NA,TRBV3-1/TRBV3-2,few
CASSLSSGDQPQHF,TGTGCCAGCAGTTTGAGCTCCGGGGATCAGCCCCAGCATTTT,TRBJ1-5,14,NA,TRBV27,NA
CASSLVRGFSTDTQYF,TGCGCCAGCAGCTTGGTTCGCGGGTTTAGCACAGATACGCAGTATTTT,TRBJ2-3,16,NA,TRBV5-1,NA
CASSGWTTNYGYTF,TGTGCCAGCAGCGGCTGGACAACCAACTATGGCTACACCTTC,TRBJ1-2,14,NA,TRBV7-9,NA
CATSTRDSPFSGNTIYF,TGTGCCACCAGCACCCGGGACAGTCCTTTCTCTGGAAACACCATATATTTT,TRBJ1-3,17,TRBD1,TRBV15,once
CASSLAWTSDTQYF,TGTGCCAGCAGCTTAGCCTGGACTAGCGATACGCAGTATTTT,TRBJ2-3,14,TRBD2,TRBV7-8,NA
CARSLLASSYEQYF,TGTGCCAGAAGCTTACTAGCGAGCTCCTACGAGCAGTACTTC,TRBJ2-7,14,TRBD2,TRBV5-3,NA
CSVEDRRELFF,TGCAGCGTTGAGGACAGAAGGGAGCTGTTTTTT,TRBJ2-2,11,NA,TRBV29-1,NA
CASSTTSGSFGEQFF,TGTGCCAGCAGCACCACTAGCGGGAGTTTTGGAGAGCAGTTCTTC,TRBJ2-1,15,TRBD2,TRBV6-5,NA
CASSGFTEQYF,TGTGCCAGCAGTGGCTTTACCGAGCAGTACTTC,TRBJ2-7,11,NA,TRBV12-3/TRBV12-4,NA
CASRKQGANQPQHF,TGTGCCAGCCGTAAACAGGGGGCGAATCAGCCCCAGCATTTT,TRBJ1-5,14,TRBD1,TRBV28,few
CASSPGLAGGPWTGELFF,TGCGCCAGCAGCCCGGGACTAGCGGGGGGGCCGTGGACCGGGGAGCTGTTTTTT,TRBJ2-2,18,TRBD2,TRBV5-1,medium-sized
CATQGSFNTEAFF,TGCGCCACCCAGGGGTCCTTCAACACTGAAGCTTTCTTT,TRBJ1-1,13,NA,TRBV10-2,NA
CASSRGNQPQHF,TGTGCCAGCAGCCGAGGTAATCAGCCCCAGCATTTT,TRBJ1-5,12,NA,TRBV12-3/TRBV12-4,NA
CASSPFGGDTEAFF,TGTGCCAGCAGCCCGTTTGGGGGGGACACTGAAGCTTTCTTT,TRBJ1-1,14,NA,TRBV7-9,NA
CASSDQGPSLEQYF,TGTGCCAGCAGTGATCAGGGCCCGTCGCTAGAGCAGTACTTC,TRBJ2-7,14,NA,TRBV2,NA
CASSLTSTGELFF,TGCGCCAGCAGCTTGACTAGCACCGGGGAGCTGTTTTTT,TRBJ2-2,13,NA,TRBV5-1,NA
CSSSRDEQFF,TGCAGCAGTTCCCGGGATGAGCAGTTCTTC,TRBJ2-1,10,NA,TRBV29-1,NA
CAWKQGTYEQYF,TGTGCCTGGAAACAGGGGACCTACGAGCAGTACTTC,TRBJ2-7,12,TRBD1,TRBV30,NA
CASSDPHGDRGILGSPLHF,TGTGCCAGCAGCGACCCTCATGGGGACAGGGGAATACTAGGTTCACCCCTCCACTTT,TRBJ1-6,19,TRBD1,TRBV7-7,NA
CASSSGLAGGPDEQFF,TGTGCCAGCAGCTCCGGACTAGCGGGAGGGCCCGATGAGCAGTTCTTC,TRBJ2-1,16,TRBD2,TRBV14,NA
CATSRTGDYGYTF,TGTGCCACCAGCAGAACAGGGGACTATGGCTACACCTTC,TRBJ1-2,13,TRBD1,TRBV15,many
CASSLTFQDTQYF,TGTGCCAGCAGCTTGACTTTTCAAGATACGCAGTATTTT,TRBJ2-3,13,NA,TRBV5-6,NA
CASSPQGAPDTQYF,TGTGCCAGCAGTCCCCAGGGGGCACCAGATACGCAGTATTTT,TRBJ2-3,14,TRBD1,TRBV6-5,NA
CATSRARTGPGTEAFF,TGTGCCACCAGCAGAGCTAGGACAGGGCCTGGGACTGAAGCTTTCTTT,TRBJ1-1,16,TRBD1,TRBV15,NA
CATSRDATGPSPLHF,TGTGCCACCAGCAGAGATGCTACAGGCCCCTCACCCCTCCACTTT,TRBJ1-6,15,NA,TRBV15,NA
CASSPGPGVRSPLHF,TGTGCCAGCAGCCCTGGGCCCGGGGTTAGATCACCCCTCCACTTT,TRBJ1-6,15,NA,TRBV5-8,NA
CASSSGTSGGETQYF,TGTGCCAGTAGTTCCGGGACCAGCGGGGGAGAGACCCAGTACTTC,TRBJ2-5,15,TRBD2,TRBV19,NA
CASSSIGQGQHEQYF,TGTGCCAGTAGTAGTATAGGACAGGGACAACACGAGCAGTACTTC,TRBJ2-7,15,TRBD1,TRBV19,NA
CASSLGGVYEQYF,TGTGCCAGCAGCTTAGGGGGGGTTTACGAGCAGTACTTC,TRBJ2-7,13,NA,TRBV7-2,once
CASSSFTGELFF,TGTGCCAGCAGCTCATTCACCGGGGAGCTGTTTTTT,TRBJ2-2,12,NA,TRBV13,few
CASSLDGTGVNSPLHF,TGTGCCAGCAGCTTAGATGGAACAGGGGTTAATTCACCCCTCCACTTT,TRBJ1-6,16,TRBD1,TRBV11-2,NA
CASSRDRGRTEAFF,TGTGCCAGCAGCAGGGACCGTGGGAGGACTGAAGCTTTCTTT,TRBJ1-1,14,NA,TRBV5-4,NA
CASSLPPGTVFTSSYEQYF,TGTGCCAGCAGCCTCCCCCCCGGGACAGTATTCACCTCGTCCTACGAGCAGTACTTC,TRBJ2-7,19,TRBD1,TRBV7-7,NA
CASSSRVRGSGLNTGELFF,TGTGCCAGCAGCTCGAGGGTTAGGGGGTCAGGGTTAAACACCGGGGAGCTGTTTTTT,TRBJ2-2,19,NA,TRBV7-8,NA
CASSPGGLGNQPQHF,TGTGCCAGCAGTCCCGGGGGTCTCGGCAATCAGCCCCAGCATTTT,TRBJ1-5,15,NA,TRBV27,few
CASSQGGVGETQYF,TGTGCCAGCAGCCAAGGGGGGGTAGGGGAGACCCAGTACTTC,TRBJ2-5,14,NA,TRBV4-2,NA
CASSELGQGGEKLFF,TGTGCCAGCAGCGAGTTGGGACAGGGAGGTGAAAAACTGTTTTTT,TRBJ1-4,15,TRBD1,TRBV7-8,NA
CASSLDSNTEAFF,TGTGCCAGCAGCCTCGACTCAAACACTGAAGCTTTCTTT,TRBJ1-1,13,NA,TRBV7-9,NA
CASSIPSGSLSYNEQFF,TGTGCCAGCAGTATCCCTAGCGGGAGCCTCTCCTACAATGAGCAGTTCTTC,TRBJ2-1,17,TRBD2,TRBV6-2/TRBV6-3,few
CASSLNAGRRADTQYF,TGTGCCAGCAGCTTGAACGCGGGCCGGCGAGCAGATACGCAGTATTTT,TRBJ2-3,16,NA,TRBV11-3,NA
CASSLRTPVPLNNQPQHF,TGTGCCAGCAGTTTAAGGACACCAGTTCCACTCAACAATCAGCCCCAGCATTTT,TRBJ1-5,18,NA,TRBV27,NA
CASSTGKGTEAFF,TGTGCCAGCAGCACAGGGAAGGGTACTGAAGCTTTCTTT,TRBJ1-1,13,NA,TRBV14,NA
CASSLSGQGASTGELFF,TGTGCCAGCAGCCTATCGGGACAGGGGGCTTCCACCGGGGAGCTGTTTTTT,TRBJ2-2,17,TRBD1,TRBV7-7,NA
CASKTGQGSYEQYF,TGTGCCAGTAAGACGGGACAGGGCTCCTACGAGCAGTACTTC,TRBJ2-7,14,TRBD1,TRBV19,NA
CASSLRGGTEAFF,TGTGCCAGCAGCTTAAGAGGGGGCACTGAAGCTTTCTTT,TRBJ1-1,13,NA,TRBV7-6,NA
CASSQSGANVLTF,TGTGCCAGCAGCCAATCTGGGGCCAACGTCCTGACTTTC,TRBJ2-6,13,NA,TRBV6-5,NA
CASSSRLINEQFF,TGTGCCAGCAGTTCCAGACTGATCAATGAGCAGTTCTTC,TRBJ2-1,13,NA,TRBV28,NA
CATQEQNTIYF,TGTGCCACTCAAGAACAGAACACCATATATTTT,TRBJ1-3,11,NA,TRBV19,NA
CASSAGGGKNTEAFF,TGTGCCAGCAGTGCGGGAGGGGGGAAGAACACTGAAGCTTTCTTT,TRBJ1-1,15,NA,TRBV25-1,NA
CAWSPGGQGEAFF,TGTGCCTGGAGTCCAGGGGGGCAAGGTGAAGCTTTCTTT,TRBJ1-1,13,TRBD1,TRBV30,NA